The sequence of this T cell receptor beta chain was determined in a study of OX40 agonist ivuxolimab in advanced cancers. Across the whole study: Head and neck, renal cell, melanoma or hepatocellular carcinoma were the cancers that dose-escalation patients had.

Assay: immunoSEQ multiplex PCR; the TCRdb copy retains only in-frame clones and omits some. The sample comprises about 22,000 clones, roughly 90% of which are singletons, and 20% to 25% rests with the top ten. Study conclusions and caveats: The average count of expanded clones was higher among CD8+ T cells than among CD4+.

The CDR3 extends over 15 amino acids. The germline V gene encodes CDR1 LNHDA and CDR2 SQIVND (reference sequence). V gave up 5 bases and J gave up 0 bases, with 11 bases separating them. Note on this clone: Antigen unknown.

Anyone with autoimmune disease history or systemic immunosuppression was excluded. The source was CD4+ or CD8+ T cells sorted from blood, collected in a trial of the OX40 agonist ivuxolimab. The rearrangement joins TRBV19 to TRBJ1-3; D is unclear. The sequence was collected from an adult with an advanced solid tumor such as melanoma, head and neck, liver or kidney cancer. The CDR3, as DNA: TGTGCCAGTAGTGAAACAGTCTTCTCTGGAAACACCATATATTTT. Protein sequence: CASSETVFSGNTIYF.